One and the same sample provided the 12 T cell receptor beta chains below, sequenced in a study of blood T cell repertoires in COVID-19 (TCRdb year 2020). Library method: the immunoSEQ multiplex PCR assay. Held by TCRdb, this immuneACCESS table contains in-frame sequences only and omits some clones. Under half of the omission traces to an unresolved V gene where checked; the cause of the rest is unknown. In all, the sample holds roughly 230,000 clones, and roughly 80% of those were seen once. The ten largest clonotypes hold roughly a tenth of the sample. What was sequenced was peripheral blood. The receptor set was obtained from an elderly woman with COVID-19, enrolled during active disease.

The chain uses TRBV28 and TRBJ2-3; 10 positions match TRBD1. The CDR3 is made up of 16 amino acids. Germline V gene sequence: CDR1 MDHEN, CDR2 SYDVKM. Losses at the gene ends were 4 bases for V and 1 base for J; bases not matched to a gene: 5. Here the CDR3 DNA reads TGTGCCAGCAGTTCCCCTGGGACAGGGGGCACAGATACGCAGTATTTT. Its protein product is CASSSPGTGGTDTQYF.

CDR3 loop: CAISELGYGYTF. In nucleotides, the CDR3 is TGTGCCATCAGTGAACTTGGCTATGGCTACACCTTC. The chain has TRBV10-3 and TRBJ1-2; D is ambiguous. CDR1 is ENHRY, CDR2 SYGVKD, per germline. The CDR3 is made up of 12 amino acids. The ends were cut back, 3 bases at V and 4 bases at J, with 6 bases in the middle.

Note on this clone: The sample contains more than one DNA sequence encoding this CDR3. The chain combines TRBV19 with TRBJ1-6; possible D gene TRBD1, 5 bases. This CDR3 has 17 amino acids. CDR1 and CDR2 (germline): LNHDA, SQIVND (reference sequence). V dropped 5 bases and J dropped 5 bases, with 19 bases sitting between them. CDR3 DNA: TGTGCCAGTAGTGGGGGGGGTCGGGGGACCCATAATTCACCCCTCCACTTT. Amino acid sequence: CASSGGGRGTHNSPLHF.

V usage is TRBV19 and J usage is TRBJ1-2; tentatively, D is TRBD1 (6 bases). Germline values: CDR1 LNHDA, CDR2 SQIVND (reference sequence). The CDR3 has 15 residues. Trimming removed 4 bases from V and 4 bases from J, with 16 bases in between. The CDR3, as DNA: TGTGCCAGTAGTACTTCCCCGGGACAACCCTATGGCTACACCTTC. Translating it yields CASSTSPGQPYGYTF. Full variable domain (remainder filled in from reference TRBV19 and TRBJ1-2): DGGITQSPKYLFRKEGQNVTLSCEQNLNHDAMYWYRQDPGQGLRLIYYSQIVNDFQKGDIAEGYSVSREKKESFPLTVTSAQKNPTAFYLCASSTSPGQPYGYTFGSGTRLTVV.

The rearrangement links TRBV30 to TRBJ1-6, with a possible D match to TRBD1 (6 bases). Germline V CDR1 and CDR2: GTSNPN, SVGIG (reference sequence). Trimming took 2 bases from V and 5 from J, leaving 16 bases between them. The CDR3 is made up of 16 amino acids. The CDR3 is CAWSRPTGLNNSPLHF. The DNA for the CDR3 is TGTGCCTGGAGTAGACCGACAGGTTTAAATAATTCACCCCTCCACTTT.

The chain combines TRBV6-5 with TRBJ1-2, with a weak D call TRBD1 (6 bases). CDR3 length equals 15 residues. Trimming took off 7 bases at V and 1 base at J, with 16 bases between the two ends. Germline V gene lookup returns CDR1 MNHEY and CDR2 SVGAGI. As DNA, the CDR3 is TGTGCCAGCACCCGGGACACGTCAATTAACTATGGCTACACCTTC. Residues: CASTRDTSINYGYTF.

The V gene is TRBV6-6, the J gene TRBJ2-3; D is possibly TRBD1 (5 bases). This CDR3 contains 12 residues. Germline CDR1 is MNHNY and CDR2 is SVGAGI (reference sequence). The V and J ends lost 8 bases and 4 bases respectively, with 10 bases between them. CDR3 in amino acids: CASRRDSDTQYF. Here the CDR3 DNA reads TGTGCCAGCCGCAGGGATTCAGATACGCAGTATTTT.

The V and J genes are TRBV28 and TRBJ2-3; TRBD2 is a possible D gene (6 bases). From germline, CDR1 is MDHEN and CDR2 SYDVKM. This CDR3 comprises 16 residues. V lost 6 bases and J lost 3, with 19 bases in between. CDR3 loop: CASRPATSLGTDTQYF. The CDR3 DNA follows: TGTGCCAGCAGACCTGCCACTAGCCTGGGGACAGATACGCAGTATTTT.

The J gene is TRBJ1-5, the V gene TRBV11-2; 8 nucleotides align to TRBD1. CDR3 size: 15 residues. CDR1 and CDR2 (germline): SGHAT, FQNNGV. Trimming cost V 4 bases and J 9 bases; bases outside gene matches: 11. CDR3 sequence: CASSSPATGDGPQHF. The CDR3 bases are TGTGCCAGCAGCTCGCCGGCGACAGGGGATGGGCCCCAGCATTTT.

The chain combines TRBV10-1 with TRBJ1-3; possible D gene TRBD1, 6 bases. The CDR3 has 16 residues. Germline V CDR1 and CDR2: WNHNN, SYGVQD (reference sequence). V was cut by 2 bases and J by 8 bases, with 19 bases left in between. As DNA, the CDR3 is TGCGCCAGCAGTGAGACGGGCCAGGGGAATGTCTACACCATATATTTT. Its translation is CASSETGQGNVYTIYF.

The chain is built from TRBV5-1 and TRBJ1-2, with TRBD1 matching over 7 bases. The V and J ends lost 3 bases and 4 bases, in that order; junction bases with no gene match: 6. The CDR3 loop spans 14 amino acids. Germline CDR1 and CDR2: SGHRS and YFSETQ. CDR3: CASSSGQAAYGYTF. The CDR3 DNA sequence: TGCGCCAGCAGCTCAGGACAGGCCGCCTATGGCTACACCTTC. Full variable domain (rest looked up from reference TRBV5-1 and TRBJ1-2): KAGVTQTPRYLIKTRGQQVTLSCSPISGHRSVSWYQQTPGQGLQFLFEYFSETQRNKGNFPGRFSGRQFSNSRSEMNVSTLELGDSALYLCASSSGQAAYGYTFGSGTRLTVV.

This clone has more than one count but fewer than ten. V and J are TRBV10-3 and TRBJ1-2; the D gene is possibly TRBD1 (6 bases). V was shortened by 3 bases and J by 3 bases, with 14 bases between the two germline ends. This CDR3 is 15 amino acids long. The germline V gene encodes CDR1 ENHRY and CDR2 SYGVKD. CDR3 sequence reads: CAISDQAGTYYGYTF. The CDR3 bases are TGTGCCATCAGTGATCAGGCAGGGACATACTATGGCTACACCTTC.